The clone carrying this TCR beta chain was observed at least ten times. TCR beta CDR3 sequences were amplified from RNA transcripts. HTBI primers drove first-round RT-PCR of the TCR CDR3. MiXCR was run by TCRdb on the multiplex PCR reads, yielding one entry per CDR3 protein. The sample lists hundreds of thousands of distinct CDR3 sequences, around 20% occurring once. This specimen belongs to a study of T cells in Graves' hyperthyroidism and ophthalmopathy. For the study at large: At the time of initial diagnosis and before any treatment, peripheral blood was collected.

Germline CDR1 is DFQATT and CDR2 is SNEGSKA (reference sequence). This CDR3 has 14 amino acids. J lost 4 bases, V lost 3 bases, and 4 bases had no gene match. Clinical Activity Scores of at least 3, NOSPECS grades of at least 4 and durations under 3 months characterized ophthalmopathy patients. Lactation, pregnancy, other autoimmune disease or uncontrolled infection led to exclusion of patients. Used for diagnoses were clinical symptoms, serum thyroxine and TRAb, thyroid ultrasound and orbital computed tomography. Sequenced sample: blood. This TCR came from a man aged 35 to 55 with Graves' ophthalmopathy. The chain has TRBV20-1 and TRBJ2-3; 10 nucleotides align to TRBD2. Here the CDR3 reads CSASLAGVADTQYF. CDR3 sequence (DNA): TGCAGTGCTAGCCTAGCGGGAGTGGCAGATACGCAGTATTTT.